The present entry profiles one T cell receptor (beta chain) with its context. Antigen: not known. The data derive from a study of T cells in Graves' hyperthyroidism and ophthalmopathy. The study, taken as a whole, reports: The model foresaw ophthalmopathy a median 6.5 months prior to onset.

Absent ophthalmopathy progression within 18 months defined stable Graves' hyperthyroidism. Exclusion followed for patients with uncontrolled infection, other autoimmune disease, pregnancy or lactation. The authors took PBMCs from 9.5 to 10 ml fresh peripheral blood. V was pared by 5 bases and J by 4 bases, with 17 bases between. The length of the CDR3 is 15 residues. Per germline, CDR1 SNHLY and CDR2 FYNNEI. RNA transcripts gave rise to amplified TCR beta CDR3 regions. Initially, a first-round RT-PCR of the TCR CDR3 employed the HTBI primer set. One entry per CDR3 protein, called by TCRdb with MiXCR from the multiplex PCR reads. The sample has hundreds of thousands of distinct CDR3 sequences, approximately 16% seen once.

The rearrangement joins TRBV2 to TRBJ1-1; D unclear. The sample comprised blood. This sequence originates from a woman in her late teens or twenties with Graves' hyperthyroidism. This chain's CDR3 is CASSTNLGSGTEAFF. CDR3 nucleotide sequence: TGTGCCAGCAGTACAAATTTGGGGTCTGGCACTGAAGCTTTCTTT.